This entry lists 3 T cell receptor beta chains sequenced from one sample in a study of T-cell memory formation after mild COVID-19. A single record per CDR3 protein comes from TCRdb applying MiXCR to the 5' RACE reads. The sample lists 500,000 to 550,000 distinct CDR3 sequences, over 20% occurring once. The sequenced sample was PBMCs or a T cell subset sorted from them (not recorded which). The origin of the receptors is an adult woman who had mild COVID-19 (a few samples of this study predate the infection). Cell type and time point are not known.

This chain joins TRBV11-2 and TRBJ1-5; D gene uncertain. The CDR3 sequence is 14 residues long. From germline, CDR1 is SGHAT and CDR2 FQNNGV. The V end was cut by 2 bases, the J end by 0 bases, with 5 bases between. Written as DNA, the CDR3 is TGTGCCAGCAGCTTAACTATTAGCAATCAGCCCCAGCATTTT. Protein: CASSLTISNQPQHF.

This chain joins TRBV6-2 or TRBV6-3 and TRBJ2-7; D is ambiguous. Per the germline V gene, CDR1 is MNHEY and CDR2 is SVGEGT. V was cut by 5 bases and J by 6 bases, with 11 bases left in between. The CDR3 loop spans 12 amino acids. CDR3 region: CASSEVLSEQYF. The CDR3 coding sequence is TGTGCCAGCAGTGAGGTCCTCAGCGAGCAGTACTTC.

The genes are TRBV5-6 and TRBJ1-6; maybe TRBD1 (5 bases). The V and J ends lost 4 bases and 16 bases respectively, with 12 bases between them. Germline V gene lookup returns CDR1 SGHDT and CDR2 YYEEEE. The CDR3 is 11 amino acids. CDR3 sequence: CASSVDRELHF. In nucleotides, the CDR3 is TGTGCCAGCAGCGTCGACAGAGAGCTCCACTTT.